Sequencing of this TCR beta chain was carried out in a study of blood T cell repertoires in COVID-19. Measured with immunoSEQ multiplex PCR; TCRdb has only the in-frame clones, and not every one. The sample carries a few hundred thousand clones, almost 90% recorded once. At least ten counts were recorded for this clone. Sequenced sample: peripheral blood. The clonotype was recovered from a woman in her 30s with COVID-19, enrolled during active disease.

The CDR3 DNA is TGTGCCAGCAGTTTAAGCATCCTCGGCGGGAACTACGAGCAGTACTTC. Amino acids: CASSLSILGGNYEQYF. This chain links TRBV28 with TRBJ2-7, with TRBD2 as a possible D gene (6 bases). CDR3 length: 16 residues. CDR1 MDHEN and CDR2 SYDVKM come from the germline V gene. Trimming took 2 bases from V and 3 from J, leaving 17 bases between them.